This is a list of T cell receptor beta chains from one sample in a study of Ad26.COV2.S vaccination and SARS-CoV-2 variants. Assay used: immunoSEQ multiplex PCR; TCRdb lists only in-frame clones, some missing. The table includes fewer than 800,000 clones, roughly 90% detected once. The sample in question was peripheral blood, obtained in a trial of Ad26.COV2.S vaccine versus placebo. These receptor sequences come from a person between 18 and 59 years old who received the Ad26.COV2.S COVID-19 vaccine or a placebo. Each CDR3 is given with its conserved first and last residue. Each record gives: D gene, clone size, J gene, V gene, CDR3 protein, CDR3 DNA. A D gene is named only where the DNA matches it firmly. Only some rows state a clone size, as once, few, many or a class for expanded clones.

>TRBD1|-|TRBJ2-5|TRBV10-1
CASSEDRDQETQYF
TGCGCCAGCAGTGAGGACAGGGACCAAGAGACCCAGTACTTC
>TRBD1|once|TRBJ2-7|TRBV15
CATSRVGAPGQGYEQYF
TGTGCCACCAGCAGAGTAGGGGCTCCGGGACAGGGATACGAGCAGTACTTC
>-|-|TRBJ1-5|TRBV10-3
CAISEGGNQPQHF
TGTGCCATCAGTGAGGGGGGCAATCAGCCCCAGCATTTT
>-|-|TRBJ2-7|TRBV11-1
CASSLVSGSASEQYF
TGTGCCAGCAGCTTAGTGTCGGGTTCGGCCTCCGAGCAGTACTTC
>-|-|TRBJ1-4|TRBV19
CASSTPPAAAFF
TGTGCCAGTAGTACCCCTCCGGCAGCTGCCTTTTTT
>-|-|TRBJ1-4|TRBV30
CAVQGSQYEKLFF
TGTGCGGTTCAGGGGTCACAGTACGAAAAACTGTTTTTT
>TRBD1|-|TRBJ2-2|TRBV11-3
CASSPDRVTGELFF
TGTGCCAGCAGCCCAGACAGGGTCACCGGGGAGCTGTTTTTT
>TRBD1|-|TRBJ2-1|TRBV29-1
CSAMTGESYEQFF
TGCAGCGCCATGACAGGGGAATCCTACGAGCAGTTCTTC
>TRBD2|-|TRBJ2-3|TRBV6-6
CASSFGLAVGTDTQYF
TGTGCCAGCAGTTTCGGACTAGCGGTAGGCACAGATACGCAGTATTTT
>-|-|TRBJ1-5|TRBV3-1/TRBV3-2
CASSQDTTRGQPQHF
TGTGCCAGCAGCCAAGATACGACGCGGGGTCAGCCCCAGCATTTT
>TRBD1|-|TRBJ1-5|TRBV19
CASSEGAENQPQHF
TGTGCCAGTAGTGAGGGGGCAGAGAATCAGCCCCAGCATTTT
>TRBD2|-|TRBJ2-2|TRBV10-2
CASSVAGEATGELFF
TGCGCCAGCAGCGTAGCGGGAGAGGCCACCGGGGAGCTGTTTTTT
>-|-|TRBJ1-6|TRBV6-5
CASDRRSSPLHF
TGTGCCAGCGACAGAAGATCTTCACCCCTCCACTTT
>TRBD2|-|TRBJ2-1|TRBV25-1
CASSEASGGSMNEQFF
TGTGCCAGCAGTGAGGCATCTGGCGGGAGTATGAATGAGCAGTTCTTC
>-|-|TRBJ2-2|TRBV19
CATRQLANTGELFF
TGTGCCACCAGACAGCTCGCGAACACCGGGGAGCTGTTTTTT
>TRBD1|-|TRBJ2-1|TRBV7-9
CASSIRLVDRGGMSSLF
TGTGCCAGCAGCATACGCCTCGTAGACAGGGGCGGAATGAGCAGCCTCTTC
>-|many|TRBJ2-2|TRBV6-2/TRBV6-3
CASSSTESGELFF
TGTGCCAGCAGTTCTACTGAGTCTGGGGAGCTGTTTTTT
>TRBD2|-|TRBJ2-3|TRBV27
CASSFSGSPDTQYF
TGTGCCAGCAGTTTTAGCGGGAGCCCAGATACGCAGTATTTT
>-|-|TRBJ2-7|TRBV12-3/TRBV12-4
CASSFRGLGEQYF
TGTGCCAGCAGTTTTAGGGGTCTGGGCGAGCAGTACTTC
>-|-|TRBJ1-4|TRBV30
CALVPGAANEKLFF
TGTGCCCTAGTCCCTGGGGCGGCTAATGAAAAACTGTTTTTT
>-|-|TRBJ1-3|TRBV6-5
CASSLNRAGNTIYF
TGTGCCAGCAGTTTAAACAGGGCAGGAAACACCATATATTTT
>-|few|TRBJ1-1|TRBV10-2
CASSARGGNTEAFF
TGCGCCAGCAGTGCGCGGGGGGGGAACACTGAAGCTTTCTTT
>-|-|TRBJ1-6|TRBV19
CASTRAGGADSPLHF
TGTGCCAGTACCCGGGCGGGGGGGGCTGATTCACCCCTCCACTTT
>-|few|TRBJ1-6|TRBV19
CASTVGEINSPLHF
TGTGCCAGTACCGTAGGGGAAATCAACTCACCCCTCCACTTT
>TRBD1|few|TRBJ2-2|TRBV7-9
CASSPWDREDGELFF
TGTGCCAGCAGCCCCTGGGACAGGGAGGACGGGGAGCTGTTTTTT
>-|-|TRBJ1-5|TRBV6-5
CASRKTGTSNQPQHF
TGTGCCAGCAGGAAGACTGGGACTAGCAATCAGCCCCAGCATTTT
>-|-|TRBJ2-1|TRBV2
CASSDPLQRAGYNEQFF
TGTGCCAGCAGTGATCCCCTTCAACGGGCGGGGTACAATGAGCAGTTCTTC
>-|-|TRBJ1-5|TRBV6-1
CASSEATARQPQHF
TGTGCCAGCAGTGAAGCCACGGCACGTCAGCCCCAGCATTTT
>-|-|TRBJ1-6|TRBV4-3
CASSQDRGGTTIYNSPLHF
TGCGCCAGCAGCCAAGATCGGGGGGGGACGACGATCTATAATTCACCCCTCCACTTT
>-|-|TRBJ2-1|TRBV30
CAWSREYNEQFF
TGTGCCTGGAGTAGGGAGTACAATGAGCAGTTCTTC
>-|-|TRBJ2-7|TRBV7-9
CASSAGISRLDEQYF
TGTGCCAGCAGCGCAGGAATTTCGAGGCTTGACGAGCAGTACTTC
>-|-|TRBJ1-1|TRBV29-1
CSALGDTEAFF
TGCAGCGCCTTGGGGGACACTGAAGCTTTCTTT
>TRBD2|-|TRBJ2-2|TRBV7-2
CALPAGGIGELFF
TGTGCCCTCCCAGCGGGAGGGATCGGGGAGCTGTTTTTT
>TRBD2|-|TRBJ2-1|TRBV7-6
CASSQPGLGPSEQFF
TGTGCCAGCAGCCAGCCGGGACTAGGACCTTCTGAGCAGTTCTTC
>-|once|TRBJ1-1|TRBV7-9
CASSPPSRKAFF
TGTGCCAGCAGCCCCCCCTCCAGGAAGGCTTTCTTT
>-|-|TRBJ2-7|TRBV18
CASSPADAVYEQYF
TGTGCCAGCTCACCGGCTGACGCTGTCTACGAGCAGTACTTC
>-|-|TRBJ1-2|TRBV9
CASSAGTAYGYTF
TGTGCCAGCAGCGCTGGGACGGCCTATGGCTACACCTTC
>TRBD1|-|TRBJ2-7|TRBV12-3/TRBV12-4
CASSFLQGYEQYF
TGTGCCAGCAGTTTTTTACAGGGGTACGAGCAGTACTTC
>TRBD1|-|TRBJ1-6|TRBV12-5
CASGWDRGDDNSPLHF
TGTGCTAGTGGCTGGGACAGGGGTGACGATAATTCACCCCTCCACTTT
>-|-|TRBJ2-5|TRBV25-1
CASSRAEQETQYF
TGTGCCAGCAGTCGGGCAGAACAAGAGACCCAGTACTTC
>-|-|TRBJ1-2|TRBV6-6
CASGSGYTF
TGTGCTAGCGGGTCTGGCTACACCTTC
>TRBD2|-|TRBJ2-7|TRBV15
CATSFTESGRARYEQYF
TGTGCCACCAGTTTTACCGAGAGCGGGAGGGCCCGCTACGAGCAGTACTTC
>TRBD2|once|TRBJ2-2|TRBV7-3
CASSAGLAGRVNTGELFF
TGTGCCAGCAGCGCGGGACTAGCGGGGAGAGTTAACACCGGGGAGCTGTTTTTT
>-|-|TRBJ2-3|TRBV5-1
CASSQKTQSSTDTQYF
TGCGCCAGCAGCCAGAAGACTCAGTCTAGCACAGATACGCAGTATTTT
>-|-|TRBJ2-3|TRBV6-5
CASSYSEATDTQYF
TGTGCCAGCAGTTACTCTGAGGCCACAGATACGCAGTATTTT
>TRBD1|-|TRBJ2-3|TRBV12-5
CASGTGGSTQYF
TGTGCTAGTGGTACAGGGGGCAGTACGCAGTATTTT
>-|-|TRBJ1-1|TRBV5-6
CASSLKVTAMNTEAFF
TGTGCCAGCAGCCTGAAGGTGACAGCCATGAACACTGAAGCTTTCTTT
>-|-|TRBJ1-2|TRBV30
CAWSVRPGFSYGYTF
TGTGCCTGGAGTGTACGGCCGGGGTTCAGCTATGGCTACACCTTC
>-|-|TRBJ2-6|TRBV29-1
CSVTGFGSGANVLTF
TGCAGCGTCACAGGGTTCGGATCTGGGGCCAACGTCCTGACTTTC
>TRBD1|-|TRBJ1-2|TRBV3-1/TRBV3-2
CASSRLGQDGSGYTF
TGTGCCAGCAGCCGCTTGGGACAGGATGGTAGTGGCTACACCTTC
>-|-|TRBJ2-1|TRBV5-5
CASSLGLTGNEQFF
TGTGCCAGCAGCTTGGGGCTCACAGGCAATGAGCAGTTCTTC
>-|-|TRBJ2-3|TRBV18
CASSPRSQASTDTQYF
TGTGCCAGCTCACCACGAAGCCAGGCAAGCACAGATACGCAGTATTTT
>TRBD2|once|TRBJ2-7|TRBV7-8
CASSAPPYSGTVAYEQYF
TGTGCCAGCAGCGCCCCACCCTATAGCGGGACCGTGGCCTACGAGCAGTACTTC
>TRBD2|-|TRBJ2-7|TRBV20-1
CSASLLAGSTYEQYF
TGCAGTGCCAGTCTACTAGCGGGGAGCACCTACGAGCAGTACTTC
>-|-|TRBJ1-4|TRBV6-5
CASSYDSSEKLFF
TGTGCCAGCAGTTACGACAGTAGTGAAAAACTGTTTTTT
>-|-|TRBJ2-7|TRBV6-5
CASRMEGTLYEQYF
TGTGCCAGCAGGATGGAGGGAACTCTCTACGAGCAGTACTTC
>-|-|TRBJ2-3|TRBV18
CASSPPGGTDTQYF
TGTGCCAGCTCACCGCCGGGTGGCACAGATACGCAGTATTTT